The clone carrying this T cell receptor beta chain was seen a handful of times. Authors' analysis steps: Reference gene primers were amplified, and this amplification served to estimate nucleated cell counts. Using immunoSEQ multiplex PCR, the repertoire was profiled, and TCRdb retains in-frame clones only, with some absent. D and trimming come from the DNA, and the V and J calls and clone size come from that table. The top ten clones hold under 15% of a sample with around 170,000 clones, about 81% of them seen once. Germline CDR1 reads SGHDT; CDR2 reads YYEEEE. This CDR3 is 15 amino acids long. V was pared by 2 bases and J by 1 base, with 2 bases of the junction left unmatched. These data come from a study of blood T cell repertoires in COVID-19.

The sequencing sample was made of peripheral blood. The source is a man younger than 40 with active or convalescent COVID-19. The chain uses TRBV5-6 and TRBJ1-5; 8 nucleotides match TRBD1. CDR3 sequence reads: CASSFRDRSNQPQHF. CDR3 nucleotide sequence: TGTGCCAGCAGCTTTCGGGACAGGAGCAATCAGCCCCAGCATTTT.